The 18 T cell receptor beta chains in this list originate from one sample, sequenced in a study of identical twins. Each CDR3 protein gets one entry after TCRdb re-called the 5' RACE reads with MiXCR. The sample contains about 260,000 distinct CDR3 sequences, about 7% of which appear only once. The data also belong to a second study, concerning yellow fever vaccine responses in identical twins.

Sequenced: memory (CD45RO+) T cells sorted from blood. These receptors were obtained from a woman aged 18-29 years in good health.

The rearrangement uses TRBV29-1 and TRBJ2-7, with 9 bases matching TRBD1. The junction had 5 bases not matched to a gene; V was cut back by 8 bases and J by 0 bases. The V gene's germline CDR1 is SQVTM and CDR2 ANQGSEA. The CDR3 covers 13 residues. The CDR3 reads CSPGQGSSYEQYV. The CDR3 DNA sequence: TGCAGCCCAGGACAGGGGAGCTCCTACGAGCAGTACGTC.

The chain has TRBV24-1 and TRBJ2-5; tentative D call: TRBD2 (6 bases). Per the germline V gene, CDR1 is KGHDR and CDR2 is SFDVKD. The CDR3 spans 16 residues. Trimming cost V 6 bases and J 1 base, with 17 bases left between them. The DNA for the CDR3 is TGTGCCACCAGTCTGATTAGGACTACCTCCCAAGAGACCCAGTACTTC. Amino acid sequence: CATSLIRTTSQETQYF.

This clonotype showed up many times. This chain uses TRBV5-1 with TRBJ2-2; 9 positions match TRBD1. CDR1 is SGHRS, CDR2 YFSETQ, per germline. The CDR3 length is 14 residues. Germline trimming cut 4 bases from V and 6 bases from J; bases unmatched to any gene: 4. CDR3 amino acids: CASSHGTGSGELFF. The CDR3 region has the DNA TGCGCCAGCAGCCACGGGACAGGGTCCGGGGAGCTGTTTTTT. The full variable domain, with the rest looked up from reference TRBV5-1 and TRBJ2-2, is KAGVTQTPRYLIKTRGQQVTLSCSPISGHRSVSWYQQTPGQGLQFLFEYFSETQRNKGNFPGRFSGRQFSNSRSEMNVSTLELGDSALYLCASSHGTGSGELFFGEGSRLTVL.

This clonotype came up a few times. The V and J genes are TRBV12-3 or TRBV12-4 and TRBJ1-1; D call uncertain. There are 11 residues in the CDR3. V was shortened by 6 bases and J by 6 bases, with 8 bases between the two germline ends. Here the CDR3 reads CASRRVSEAFF. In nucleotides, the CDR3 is TGTGCCAGCAGAAGGGTATCTGAAGCTTTCTTT.

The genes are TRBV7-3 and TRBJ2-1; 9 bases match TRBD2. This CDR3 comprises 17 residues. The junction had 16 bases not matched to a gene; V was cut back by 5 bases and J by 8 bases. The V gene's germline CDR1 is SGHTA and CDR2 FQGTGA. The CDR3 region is CASSPLAGSVGLYEQFF. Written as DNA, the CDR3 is TGTGCCAGCAGCCCACTAGCGGGCAGCGTAGGGTTGTATGAGCAGTTCTTC.

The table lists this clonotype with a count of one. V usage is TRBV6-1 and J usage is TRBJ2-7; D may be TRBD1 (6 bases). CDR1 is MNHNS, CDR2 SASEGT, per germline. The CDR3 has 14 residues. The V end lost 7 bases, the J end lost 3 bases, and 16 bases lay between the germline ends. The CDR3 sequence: CASTLTGAFYEQYF. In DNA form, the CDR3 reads TGTGCCAGCACCCTGACAGGAGCTTTCTACGAGCAGTACTTC.

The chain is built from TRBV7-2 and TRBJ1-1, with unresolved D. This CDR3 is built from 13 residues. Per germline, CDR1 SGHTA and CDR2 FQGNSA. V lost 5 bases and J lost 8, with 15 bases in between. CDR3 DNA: TGTGCCAGCAGCCCCAAGAATACGGGGGAAGCTTTCTTT. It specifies CASSPKNTGEAFF.

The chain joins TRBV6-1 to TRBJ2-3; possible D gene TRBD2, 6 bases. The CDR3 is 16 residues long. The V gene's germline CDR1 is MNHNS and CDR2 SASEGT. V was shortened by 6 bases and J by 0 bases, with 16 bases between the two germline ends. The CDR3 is CASRELGSGSTDTQYF. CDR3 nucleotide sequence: TGTGCCAGCAGGGAACTGGGTAGCGGAAGCACAGATACGCAGTATTTT.

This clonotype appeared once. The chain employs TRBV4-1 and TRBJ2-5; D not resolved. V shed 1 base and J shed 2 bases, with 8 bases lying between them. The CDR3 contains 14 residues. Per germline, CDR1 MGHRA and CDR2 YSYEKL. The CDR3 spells CASSQVSGQETQYF. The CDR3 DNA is TGCGCCAGCAGCCAAGTTTCGGGTCAAGAGACCCAGTACTTC.

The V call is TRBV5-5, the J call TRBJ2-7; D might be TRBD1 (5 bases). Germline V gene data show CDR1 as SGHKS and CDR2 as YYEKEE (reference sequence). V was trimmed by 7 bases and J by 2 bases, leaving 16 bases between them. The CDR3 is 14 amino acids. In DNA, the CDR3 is TGTGCCAGCCGCTCCAACGACAGAGCCTACGAGCAGTACTTC. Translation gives CASRSNDRAYEQYF.

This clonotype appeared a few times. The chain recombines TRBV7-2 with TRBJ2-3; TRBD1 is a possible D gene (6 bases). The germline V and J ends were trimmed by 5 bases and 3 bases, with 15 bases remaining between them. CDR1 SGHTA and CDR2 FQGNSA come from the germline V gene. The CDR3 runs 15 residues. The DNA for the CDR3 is TGTGCCAGCAGCCCGGCCGTGGGACAAACAGATACGCAGTATTTT. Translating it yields CASSPAVGQTDTQYF.

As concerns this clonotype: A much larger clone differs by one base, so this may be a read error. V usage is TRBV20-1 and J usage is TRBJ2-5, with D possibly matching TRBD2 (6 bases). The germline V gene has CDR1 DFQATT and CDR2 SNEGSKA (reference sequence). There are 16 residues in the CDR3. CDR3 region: CCAERYSLAVQETQYF. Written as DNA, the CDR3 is TGCTGTGCTGAGAGATATAGCTTAGCGGTACAAGAGACCCAGTACTTC.

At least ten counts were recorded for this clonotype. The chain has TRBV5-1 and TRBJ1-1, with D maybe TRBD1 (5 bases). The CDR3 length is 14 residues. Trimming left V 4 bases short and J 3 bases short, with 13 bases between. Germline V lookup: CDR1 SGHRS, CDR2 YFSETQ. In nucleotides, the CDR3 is TGCGCCAGCAGCCCGCCTGCAGGGTACACTGAAGCTTTCTTT. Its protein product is CASSPPAGYTEAFF. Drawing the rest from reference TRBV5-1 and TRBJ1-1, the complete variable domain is KAGVTQTPRYLIKTRGQQVTLSCSPISGHRSVSWYQQTPGQGLQFLFEYFSETQRNKGNFPGRFSGRQFSNSRSEMNVSTLELGDSALYLCASSPPAGYTEAFFGQGTRLTVV.

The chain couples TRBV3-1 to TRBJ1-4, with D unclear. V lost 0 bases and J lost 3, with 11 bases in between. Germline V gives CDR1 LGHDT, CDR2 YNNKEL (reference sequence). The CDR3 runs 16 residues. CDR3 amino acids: CASSQDRGRANEKLFF. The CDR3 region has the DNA TGTGCCAGCAGCCAAGATCGAGGTCGAGCTAATGAAAAACTGTTTTTT.

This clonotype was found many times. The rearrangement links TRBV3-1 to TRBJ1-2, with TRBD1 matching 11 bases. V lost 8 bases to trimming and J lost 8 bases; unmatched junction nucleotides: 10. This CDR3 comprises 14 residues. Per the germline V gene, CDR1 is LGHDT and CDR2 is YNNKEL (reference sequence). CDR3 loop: CASGPGQGVGGYTF. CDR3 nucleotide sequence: TGTGCCAGCGGTCCGGGACAGGGGGTTGGGGGCTACACCTTC. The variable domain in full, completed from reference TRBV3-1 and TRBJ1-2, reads DTAVSQTPKYLVTQMGNDKSIKCEQNLGHDTMYWYKQDSKKFLKIMFSYNNKELIINETVPNRFSPKSPDKAHLNLHINSLELGDSAVYFCASGPGQGVGGYTFGSGTRLTVV.

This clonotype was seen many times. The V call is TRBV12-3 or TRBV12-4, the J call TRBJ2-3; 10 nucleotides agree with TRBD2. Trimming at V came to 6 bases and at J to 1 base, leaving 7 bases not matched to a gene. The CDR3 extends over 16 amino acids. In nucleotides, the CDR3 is TGTGCCAGCAGGACCGCCCTAGCGGGAGGCACAGATACGCAGTATTTT. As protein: CASRTALAGGTDTQYF.

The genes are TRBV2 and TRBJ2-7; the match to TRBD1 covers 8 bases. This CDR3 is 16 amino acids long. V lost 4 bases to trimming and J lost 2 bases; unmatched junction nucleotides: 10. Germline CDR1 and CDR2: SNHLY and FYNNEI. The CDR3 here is CASSGAYRGLTYEQYF. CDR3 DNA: TGTGCCAGCAGTGGGGCTTACAGGGGGTTGACCTACGAGCAGTACTTC.

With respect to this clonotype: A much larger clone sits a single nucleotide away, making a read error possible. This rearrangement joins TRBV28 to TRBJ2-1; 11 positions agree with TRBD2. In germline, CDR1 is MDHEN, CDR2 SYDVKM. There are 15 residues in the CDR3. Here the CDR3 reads CASSFASGGNNQQFF. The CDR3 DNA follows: TGTGCCAGCAGTTTCGCTAGCGGGGGGAACAATCAGCAGTTCTTC.